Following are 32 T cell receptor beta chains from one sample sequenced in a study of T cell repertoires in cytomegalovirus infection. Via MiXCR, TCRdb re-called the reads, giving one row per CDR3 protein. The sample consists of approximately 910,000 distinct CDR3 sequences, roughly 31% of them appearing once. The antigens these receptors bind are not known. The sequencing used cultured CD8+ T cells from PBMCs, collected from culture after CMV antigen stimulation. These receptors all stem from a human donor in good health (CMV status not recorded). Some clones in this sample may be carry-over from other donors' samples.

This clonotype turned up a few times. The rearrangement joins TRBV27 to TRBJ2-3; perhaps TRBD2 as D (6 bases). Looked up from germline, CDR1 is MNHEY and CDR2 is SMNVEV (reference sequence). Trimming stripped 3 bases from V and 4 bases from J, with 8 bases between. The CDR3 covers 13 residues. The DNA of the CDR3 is TGTGCCAGCAGTTTCGGGGGTTCAGATACGCAGTATTTT. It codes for CASSFGGSDTQYF.

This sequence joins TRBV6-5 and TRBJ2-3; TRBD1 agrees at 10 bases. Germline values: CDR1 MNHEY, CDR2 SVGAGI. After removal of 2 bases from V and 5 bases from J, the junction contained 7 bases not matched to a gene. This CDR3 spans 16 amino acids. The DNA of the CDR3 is TGTGCCAGCAGTTACGACAGGGGGCTCGATGGAGATACGCAGTATTTT. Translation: CASSYDRGLDGDTQYF.

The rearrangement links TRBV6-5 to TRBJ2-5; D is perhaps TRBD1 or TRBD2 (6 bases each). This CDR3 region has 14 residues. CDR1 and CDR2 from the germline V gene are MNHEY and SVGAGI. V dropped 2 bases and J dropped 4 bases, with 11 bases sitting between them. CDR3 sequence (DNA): TGTGCCAGCAGTTACAACCGGGGGCTAGAGACCCAGTACTTC. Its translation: CASSYNRGLETQYF.

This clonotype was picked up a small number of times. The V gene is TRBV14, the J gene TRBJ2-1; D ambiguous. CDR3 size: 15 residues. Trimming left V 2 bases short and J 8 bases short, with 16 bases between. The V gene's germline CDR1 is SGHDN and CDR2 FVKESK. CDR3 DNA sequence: TGTGCCAGCAGCCAACCTCGGTCCCCTTGGGATGAGCAGTTCTTC. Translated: CASSQPRSPWDEQFF.

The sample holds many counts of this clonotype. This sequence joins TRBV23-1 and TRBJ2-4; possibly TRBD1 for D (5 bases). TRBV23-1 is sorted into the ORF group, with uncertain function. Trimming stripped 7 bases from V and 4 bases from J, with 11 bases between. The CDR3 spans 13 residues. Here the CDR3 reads CASISTEKNIQYF. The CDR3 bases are TGCGCCAGCATTTCGACAGAAAAAAACATTCAGTACTTC.

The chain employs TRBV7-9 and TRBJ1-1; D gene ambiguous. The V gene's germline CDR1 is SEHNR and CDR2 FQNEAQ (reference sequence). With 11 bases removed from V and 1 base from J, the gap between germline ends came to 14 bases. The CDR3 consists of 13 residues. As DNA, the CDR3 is TGTGCCTCCAGGAGGGCAGGGAACACTGAAGCTTTCTTT. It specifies CASRRAGNTEAFF.

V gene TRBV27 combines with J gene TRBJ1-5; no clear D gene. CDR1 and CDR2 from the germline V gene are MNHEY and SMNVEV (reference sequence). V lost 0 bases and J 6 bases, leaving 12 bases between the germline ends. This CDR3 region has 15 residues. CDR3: CASSLSGSLSQPQHF. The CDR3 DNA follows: TGTGCCAGCAGTTTATCGGGGAGCCTTAGTCAGCCCCAGCATTTT.

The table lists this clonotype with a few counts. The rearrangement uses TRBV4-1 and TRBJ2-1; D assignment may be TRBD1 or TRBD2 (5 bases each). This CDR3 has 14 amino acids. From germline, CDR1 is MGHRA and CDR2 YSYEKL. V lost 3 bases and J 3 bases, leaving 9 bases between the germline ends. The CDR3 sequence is CASSQRGLYNEQFF. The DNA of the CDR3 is TGCGCCAGCAGCCAGAGGGGCCTCTACAATGAGCAGTTCTTC.

CDR3 sequence (DNA): TGCAGCGTTGCCGGAAGCTCCTACAATGAGCAGTTCTTC. Translated: CSVAGSSYNEQFF. This rearrangement joins TRBV29-1 to TRBJ2-1; D is undetermined. CDR3 size: 13 residues. V was trimmed by 4 bases and J by 0 bases, leaving 7 bases between them. From germline, CDR1 is SQVTM and CDR2 ANQGSEA.

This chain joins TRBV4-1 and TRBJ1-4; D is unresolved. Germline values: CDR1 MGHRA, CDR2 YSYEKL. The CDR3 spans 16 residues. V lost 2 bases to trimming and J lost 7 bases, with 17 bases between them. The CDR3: CASSQRPESLGEKLFF. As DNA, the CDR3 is TGCGCCAGCAGCCAACGCCCAGAGAGTTTGGGTGAAAAACTGTTTTTT.

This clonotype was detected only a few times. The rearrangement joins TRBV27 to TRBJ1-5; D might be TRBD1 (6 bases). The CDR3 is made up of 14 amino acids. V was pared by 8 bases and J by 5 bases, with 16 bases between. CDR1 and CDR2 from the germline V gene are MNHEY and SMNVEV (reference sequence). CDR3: CASREQGRDQPQHF. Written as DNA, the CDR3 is TGTGCCAGCCGGGAACAGGGACGGGATCAGCCCCAGCATTTT.

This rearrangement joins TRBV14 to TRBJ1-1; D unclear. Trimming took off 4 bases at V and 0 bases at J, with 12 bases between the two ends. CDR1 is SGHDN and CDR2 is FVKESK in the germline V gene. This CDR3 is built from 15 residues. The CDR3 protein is CASSRLGYMNTEAFF. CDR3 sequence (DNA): TGTGCCAGCAGCCGTCTCGGGTATATGAACACTGAAGCTTTCTTT.

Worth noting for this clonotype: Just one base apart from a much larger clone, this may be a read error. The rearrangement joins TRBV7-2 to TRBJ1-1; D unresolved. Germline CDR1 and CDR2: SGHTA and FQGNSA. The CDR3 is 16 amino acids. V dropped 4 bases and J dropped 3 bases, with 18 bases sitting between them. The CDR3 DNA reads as TGTACCAGCAGCTCAAGGGAGGGAGGATGGGACACTGAAGCTTTCTTT. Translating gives CTSSSREGGWDTEAFF.

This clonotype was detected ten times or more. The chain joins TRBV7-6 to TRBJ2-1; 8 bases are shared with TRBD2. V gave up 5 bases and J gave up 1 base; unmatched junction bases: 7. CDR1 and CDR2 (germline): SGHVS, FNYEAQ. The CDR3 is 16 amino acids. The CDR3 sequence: CASSPPGLVSYNEQFF. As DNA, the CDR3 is TGTGCCAGCAGCCCCCCGGGACTAGTGTCCTACAATGAGCAGTTCTTC.

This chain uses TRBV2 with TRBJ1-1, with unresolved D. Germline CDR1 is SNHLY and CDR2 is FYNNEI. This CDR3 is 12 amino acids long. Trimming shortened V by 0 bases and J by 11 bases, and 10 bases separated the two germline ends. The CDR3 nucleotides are TGTGCCAGCAGTGAAGCTGCTCCGGGGGCTTTCTTT. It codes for CASSEAAPGAFF.

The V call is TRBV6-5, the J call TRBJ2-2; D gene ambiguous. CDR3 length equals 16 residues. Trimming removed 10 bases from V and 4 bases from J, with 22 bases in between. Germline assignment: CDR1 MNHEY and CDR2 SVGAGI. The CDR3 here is CATTEHSIESTGELFF. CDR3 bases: TGTGCCACAACAGAGCACAGCATCGAAAGCACCGGGGAGCTGTTTTTT.

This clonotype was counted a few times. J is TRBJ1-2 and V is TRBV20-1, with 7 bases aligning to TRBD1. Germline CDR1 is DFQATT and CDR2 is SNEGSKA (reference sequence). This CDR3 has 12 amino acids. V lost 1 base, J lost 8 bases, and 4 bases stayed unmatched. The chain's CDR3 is CSARGQGDGYTF. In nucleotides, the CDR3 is TGCAGTGCTAGAGGACAGGGAGACGGCTACACCTTC.

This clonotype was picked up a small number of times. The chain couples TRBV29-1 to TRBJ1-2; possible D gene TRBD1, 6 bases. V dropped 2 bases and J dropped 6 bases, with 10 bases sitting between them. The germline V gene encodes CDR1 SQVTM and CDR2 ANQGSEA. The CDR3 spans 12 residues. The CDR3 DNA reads TGCAGCGTTGAATGGGGGACAAATGGCTACACCTTC. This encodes CSVEWGTNGYTF.

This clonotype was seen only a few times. The CDR3 region is CASSETYFGQPQHF. The CDR3 DNA follows: TGTGCCAGCAGTGAGACTTATTTTGGTCAGCCCCAGCATTTT. The chain employs TRBV12-3 or TRBV12-4 and TRBJ1-5; no firm D call. V was cut by 5 bases and J by 6 bases, with 14 bases left in between. The CDR3 covers 14 residues.

The CDR3 region has the DNA TGTGCCATCAGTGATAGAGGGTTGGATGAGCAGTTCTTC. Its translation is CAISDRGLDEQFF. The genes are TRBV10-3 and TRBJ2-1, with D tentatively TRBD2 (5 bases). CDR3 length equals 13 residues. In germline, CDR1 is ENHRY, CDR2 SYGVKD. V lost 3 bases and J 8 bases, leaving 11 bases between the germline ends.

The CDR3 region is CSARRGLYQETQYF. CDR3 sequence (DNA): TGCAGCGCGCGGCGGGGGCTTTACCAAGAGACCCAGTACTTC. V and J are TRBV20-1 and TRBJ2-5; D is possibly TRBD2 (7 bases). This CDR3 is 14 amino acids long. Germline V gives CDR1 DFQATT, CDR2 SNEGSKA (reference sequence).

In nucleotides, the CDR3 is TGTGCCAGCAGTTTCGGGGGGAGAAGCCAGCCCCAGCATTTT. As protein: CASSFGGRSQPQHF. The genes are TRBV12-3 or TRBV12-4 and TRBJ1-5; D is perhaps TRBD1 (5 bases). The CDR3 covers 14 residues. Trimming shortened V by 3 bases and J by 7 bases, and 13 bases separated the two germline ends.

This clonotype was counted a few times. Written as DNA, the CDR3 is TGTGCCAGCAGCTACCTGGCAGGGGGCCGGAACACTGAAGCTTTCTTT. Amino acids: CASSYLAGGRNTEAFF. The genes are TRBV7-9 and TRBJ1-1; TRBD1 aligns across 8 bases. The length of the CDR3 is 16 residues. Per the germline V gene, CDR1 is SEHNR and CDR2 is FQNEAQ (reference sequence). The V gene end was trimmed by 4 bases and the J gene end by 1 base; junction bases not matched to a gene: 8.

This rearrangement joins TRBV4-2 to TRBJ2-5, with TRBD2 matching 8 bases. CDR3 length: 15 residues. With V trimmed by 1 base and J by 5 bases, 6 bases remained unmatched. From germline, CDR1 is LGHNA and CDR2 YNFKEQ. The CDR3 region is CASSQGGGGRETQYF. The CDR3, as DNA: TGTGCCAGCAGCCAAGGTGGCGGGGGGCGTGAGACCCAGTACTTC.

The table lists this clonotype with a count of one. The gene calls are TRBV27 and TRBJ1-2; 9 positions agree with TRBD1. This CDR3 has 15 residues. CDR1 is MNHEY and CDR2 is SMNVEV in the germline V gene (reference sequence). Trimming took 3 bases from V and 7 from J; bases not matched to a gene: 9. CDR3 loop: CASSFFRDRETGYTF. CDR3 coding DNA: TGTGCCAGCAGTTTTTTCCGGGACAGGGAAACTGGCTACACCTTC.

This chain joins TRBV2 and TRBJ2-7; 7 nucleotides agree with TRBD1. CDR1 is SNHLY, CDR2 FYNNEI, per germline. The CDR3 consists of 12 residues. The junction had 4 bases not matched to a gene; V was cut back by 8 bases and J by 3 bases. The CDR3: CASGTEVYEQYV. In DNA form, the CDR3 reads TGTGCCAGCGGGACAGAAGTCTACGAGCAGTACGTC.

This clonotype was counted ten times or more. The CDR3 nucleotides are TGTGCCAGCAGCCCCCAGGGACGGGCGGGCACAGATACGCAGTATTTT. Translation gives CASSPQGRAGTDTQYF. V is TRBV7-2 and J is TRBJ2-3; the D gene could be TRBD1 or TRBD2 (5 bases each). The germline V and J ends were trimmed by 5 bases and 1 base, with 16 bases remaining between them. Germline loops: CDR1 SGHTA, CDR2 FQGNSA. The CDR3 runs 16 residues.

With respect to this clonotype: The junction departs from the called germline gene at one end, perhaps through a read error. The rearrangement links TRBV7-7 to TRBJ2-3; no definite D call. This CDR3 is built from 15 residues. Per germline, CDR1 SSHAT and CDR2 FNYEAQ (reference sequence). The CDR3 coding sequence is TGTGCTAGCAGCTTAGGTTCCCAATTCACAGATACGCAGTATTTT. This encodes CASSLGSQFTDTQYF.

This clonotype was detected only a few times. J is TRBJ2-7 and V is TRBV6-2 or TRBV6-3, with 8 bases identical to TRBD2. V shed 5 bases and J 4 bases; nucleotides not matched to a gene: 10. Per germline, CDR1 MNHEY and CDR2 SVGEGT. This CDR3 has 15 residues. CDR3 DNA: TGTGCCAGCAGTATCCTGAGCGGGGGTGCGTACGAGCAGTACTTC. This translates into CASSILSGGAYEQYF.

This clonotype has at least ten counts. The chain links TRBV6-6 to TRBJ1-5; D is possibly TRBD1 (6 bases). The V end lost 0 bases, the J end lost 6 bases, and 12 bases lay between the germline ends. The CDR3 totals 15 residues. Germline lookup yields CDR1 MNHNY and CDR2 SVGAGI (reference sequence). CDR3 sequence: CASSYSQGEAQPQHF. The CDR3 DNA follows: TGTGCCAGCAGTTACTCACAGGGAGAGGCTCAGCCCCAGCATTTT.

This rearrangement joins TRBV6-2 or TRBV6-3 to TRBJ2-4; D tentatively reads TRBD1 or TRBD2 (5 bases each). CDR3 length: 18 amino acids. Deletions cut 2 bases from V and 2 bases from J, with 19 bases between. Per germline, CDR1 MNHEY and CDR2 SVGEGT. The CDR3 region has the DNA TGTGCCAGCAGTTACCAGGGACGACTGAGGGGTCCCAAAAACATTCAGTACTTC. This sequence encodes CASSYQGRLRGPKNIQYF.

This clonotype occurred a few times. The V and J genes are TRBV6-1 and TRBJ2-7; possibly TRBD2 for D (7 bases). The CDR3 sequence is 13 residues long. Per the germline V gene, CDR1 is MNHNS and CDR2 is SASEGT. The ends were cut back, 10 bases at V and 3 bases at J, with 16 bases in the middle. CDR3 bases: TGTGCCACCAGCGGAGGGGGGGACTACGAGCAGTACGTC. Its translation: CATSGGGDYEQYV.